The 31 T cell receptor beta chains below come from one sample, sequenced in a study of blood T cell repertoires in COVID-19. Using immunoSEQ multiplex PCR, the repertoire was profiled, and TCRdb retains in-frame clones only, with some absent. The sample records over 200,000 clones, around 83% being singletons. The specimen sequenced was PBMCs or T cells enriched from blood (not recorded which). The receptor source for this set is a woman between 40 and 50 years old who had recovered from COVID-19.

The CDR3 region has the DNA TGCGCCAGCAGCCAAGTACTAGCGGGAGTTCTCGATGAGCAGTTCTTC. Amino acid sequence: CASSQVLAGVLDEQFF. This rearrangement joins TRBV4-1 to TRBJ2-1; 11 bases fit TRBD2. J was trimmed by 8 bases and V by 1 base; bases with no gene match: 7. The CDR3 spans 16 residues. Germline V gives CDR1 MGHRA, CDR2 YSYEKL.

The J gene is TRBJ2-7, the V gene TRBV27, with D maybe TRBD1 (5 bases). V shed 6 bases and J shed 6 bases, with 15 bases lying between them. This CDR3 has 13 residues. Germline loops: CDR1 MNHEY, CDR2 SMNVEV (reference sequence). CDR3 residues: CASRPLGAPEQYF. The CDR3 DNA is TGTGCCAGCAGACCTCTAGGGGCTCCCGAGCAGTACTTC.

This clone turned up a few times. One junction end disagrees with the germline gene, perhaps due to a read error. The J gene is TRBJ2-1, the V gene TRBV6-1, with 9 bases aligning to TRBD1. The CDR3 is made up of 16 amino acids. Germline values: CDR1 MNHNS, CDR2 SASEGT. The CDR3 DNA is TGTGCCAGCACTGAATTCGGGACAGGGAGGAGGAATGAGCAGTTCTTC. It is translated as CASTEFGTGRRNEQFF.

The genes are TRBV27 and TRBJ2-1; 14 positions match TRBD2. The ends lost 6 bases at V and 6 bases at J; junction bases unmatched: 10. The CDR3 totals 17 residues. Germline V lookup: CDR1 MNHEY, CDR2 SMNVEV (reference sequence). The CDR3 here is CASRRGRGLAGVNEQFF. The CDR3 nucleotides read TGTGCCAGCAGAAGGGGAAGGGGACTAGCGGGAGTCAATGAGCAGTTCTTC.

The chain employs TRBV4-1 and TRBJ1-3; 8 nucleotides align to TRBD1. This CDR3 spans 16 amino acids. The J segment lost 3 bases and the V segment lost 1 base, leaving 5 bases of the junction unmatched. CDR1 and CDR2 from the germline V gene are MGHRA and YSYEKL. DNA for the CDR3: TGCGCCAGCAGCCAAGTTTCGGACAGGGATGGAAACACCATATATTTT. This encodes CASSQVSDRDGNTIYF.

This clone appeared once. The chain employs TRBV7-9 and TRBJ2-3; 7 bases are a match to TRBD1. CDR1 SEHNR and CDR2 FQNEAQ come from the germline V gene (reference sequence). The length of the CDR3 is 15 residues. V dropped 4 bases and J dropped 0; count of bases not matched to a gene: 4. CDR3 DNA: TGTGCCAGCAGCTCACAGGGGTTGAGCACAGATACGCAGTATTTT. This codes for CASSSQGLSTDTQYF.

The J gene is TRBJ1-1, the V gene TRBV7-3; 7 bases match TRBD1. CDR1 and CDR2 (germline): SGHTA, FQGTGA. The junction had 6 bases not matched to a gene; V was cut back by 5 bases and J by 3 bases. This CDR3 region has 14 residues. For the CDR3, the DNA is TGTGCCAGCAGCCGACAGGGTCGGGACACTGAAGCTTTCTTT. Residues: CASSRQGRDTEAFF. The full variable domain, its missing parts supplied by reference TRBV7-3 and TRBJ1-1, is GAGVSQTPSNKVTEKGKYVELRCDPISGHTALYWYRQSLGQGPEFLIYFQGTGAADDSGLPNDRFFAVRPEGSVSTLKIQRTERGDSAVYLCASSRQGRDTEAFFGQGTRLTVV.

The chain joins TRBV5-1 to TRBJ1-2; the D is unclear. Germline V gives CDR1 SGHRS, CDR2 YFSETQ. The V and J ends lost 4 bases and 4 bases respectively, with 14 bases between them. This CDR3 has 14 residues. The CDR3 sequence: CASSAIRGTYGYTF. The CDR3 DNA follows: TGCGCCAGCAGCGCCATACGGGGTACCTATGGCTACACCTTC.

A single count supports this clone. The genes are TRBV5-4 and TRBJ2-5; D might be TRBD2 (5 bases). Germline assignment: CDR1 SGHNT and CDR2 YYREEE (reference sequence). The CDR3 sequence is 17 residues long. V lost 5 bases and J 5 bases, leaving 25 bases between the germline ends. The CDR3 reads CASSRITRDSREETQYF. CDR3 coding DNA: TGTGCCAGCAGTCGAATTACCCGGGATTCGAGGGAGGAGACCCAGTACTTC.

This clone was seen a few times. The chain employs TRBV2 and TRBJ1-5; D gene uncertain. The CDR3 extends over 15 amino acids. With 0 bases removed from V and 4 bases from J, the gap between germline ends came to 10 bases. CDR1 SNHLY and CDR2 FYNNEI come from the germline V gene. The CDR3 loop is CASSEALPGNQPQHF. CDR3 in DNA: TGTGCCAGCAGTGAAGCGCTTCCGGGGAATCAGCCCCAGCATTTT.

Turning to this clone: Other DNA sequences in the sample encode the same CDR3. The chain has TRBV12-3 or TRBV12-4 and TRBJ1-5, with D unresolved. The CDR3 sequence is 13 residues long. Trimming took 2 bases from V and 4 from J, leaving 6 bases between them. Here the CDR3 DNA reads TGTGCCAGCAGTTTAACCGAGAATCAGCCCCAGCATTTT. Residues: CASSLTENQPQHF.

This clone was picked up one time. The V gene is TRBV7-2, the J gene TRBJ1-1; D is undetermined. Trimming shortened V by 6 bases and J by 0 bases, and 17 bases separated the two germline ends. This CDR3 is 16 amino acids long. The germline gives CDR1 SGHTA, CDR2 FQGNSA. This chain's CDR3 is CASSPQRGFVNTEAFF. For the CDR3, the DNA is TGTGCCAGCAGTCCACAACGGGGTTTCGTGAACACTGAAGCTTTCTTT.

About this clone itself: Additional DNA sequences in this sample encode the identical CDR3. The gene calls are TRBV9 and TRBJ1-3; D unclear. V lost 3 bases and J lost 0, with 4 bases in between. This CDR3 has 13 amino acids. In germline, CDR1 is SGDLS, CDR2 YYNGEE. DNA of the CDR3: TGTGCCAGCAGCGGTAGCTCTGGAAACACCATATATTTT. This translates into CASSGSSGNTIYF.

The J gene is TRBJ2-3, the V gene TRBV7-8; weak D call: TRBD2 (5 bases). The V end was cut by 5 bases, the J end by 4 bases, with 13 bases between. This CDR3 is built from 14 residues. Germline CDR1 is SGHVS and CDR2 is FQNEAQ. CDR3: CASSPDSDADTQYF. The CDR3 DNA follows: TGTGCCAGCAGCCCAGATAGCGACGCAGATACGCAGTATTTT.

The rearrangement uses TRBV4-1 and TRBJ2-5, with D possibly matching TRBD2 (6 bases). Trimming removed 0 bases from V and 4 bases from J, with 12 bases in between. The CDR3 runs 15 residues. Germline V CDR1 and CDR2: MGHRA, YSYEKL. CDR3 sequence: CASSQEAGRRETQYF. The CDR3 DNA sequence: TGCGCCAGCAGCCAAGAAGCGGGCCGAAGAGAGACCCAGTACTTC.

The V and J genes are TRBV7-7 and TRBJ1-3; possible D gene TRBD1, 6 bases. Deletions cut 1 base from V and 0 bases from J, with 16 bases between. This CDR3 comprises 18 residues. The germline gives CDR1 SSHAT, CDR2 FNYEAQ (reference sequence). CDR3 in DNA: TGTGCCAGCAGCTTAGTCTTTGACAGGAGAAGCTCTGGAAACACCATATATTTT. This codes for CASSLVFDRRSSGNTIYF.

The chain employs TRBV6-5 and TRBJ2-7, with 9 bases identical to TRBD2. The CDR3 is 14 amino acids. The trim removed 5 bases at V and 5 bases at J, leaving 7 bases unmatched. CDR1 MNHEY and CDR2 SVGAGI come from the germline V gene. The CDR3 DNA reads TGTGCCAGCAGTAAGGGGACTAGCCTACACGAGCAGTACGTC. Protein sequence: CASSKGTSLHEQYV.

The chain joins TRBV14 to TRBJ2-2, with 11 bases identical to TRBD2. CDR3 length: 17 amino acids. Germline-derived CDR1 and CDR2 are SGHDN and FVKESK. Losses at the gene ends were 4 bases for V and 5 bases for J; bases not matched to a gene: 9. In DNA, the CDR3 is TGTGCCAGCAGCCGCCTAATGGGACTAGCGGCAACCGGGGAGCTGTTTTTT. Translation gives CASSRLMGLAATGELFF. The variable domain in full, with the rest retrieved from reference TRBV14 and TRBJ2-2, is EAGVTQFPSHSVIEKGQTVTLRCDPISGHDNLYWYRRVMGKEIKFLLHFVKESKQDESGMPNNRFLAERTGGTYSTLKVQPAELEDSGVYFCASSRLMGLAATGELFFGEGSRLTVL.

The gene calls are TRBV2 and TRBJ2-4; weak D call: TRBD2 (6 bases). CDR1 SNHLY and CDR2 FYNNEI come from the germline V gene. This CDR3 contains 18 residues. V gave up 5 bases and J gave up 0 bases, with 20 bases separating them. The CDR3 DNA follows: TGTGCCAGCAGTACTCTGGGGACTCACAAAATAGCCAAAAACATTCAGTACTTC. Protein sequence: CASSTLGTHKIAKNIQYF. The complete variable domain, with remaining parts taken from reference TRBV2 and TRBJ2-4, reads EPEVTQTPSHQVTQMGQEVILRCVPISNHLYFYWYRQILGQKVEFLVSFYNNEISEKSEIFDDQFSVERPDGSNFTLKIRSTKLEDSAMYFCASSTLGTHKIAKNIQYFGAGTRLSVL.

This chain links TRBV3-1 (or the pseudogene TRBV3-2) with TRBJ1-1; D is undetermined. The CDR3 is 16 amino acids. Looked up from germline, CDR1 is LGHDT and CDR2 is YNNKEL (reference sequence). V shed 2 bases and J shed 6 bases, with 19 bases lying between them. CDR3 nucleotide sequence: TGTGCCAGCAGCCAAACCTTCCGGCCGGGAGGCTCTGAAGCTTTCTTT. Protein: CASSQTFRPGGSEAFF.

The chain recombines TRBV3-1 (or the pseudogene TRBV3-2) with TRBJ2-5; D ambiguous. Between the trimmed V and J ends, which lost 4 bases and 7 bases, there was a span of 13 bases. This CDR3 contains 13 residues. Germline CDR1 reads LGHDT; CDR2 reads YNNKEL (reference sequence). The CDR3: CASSPQVYGTQYF. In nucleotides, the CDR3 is TGTGCCAGCAGCCCACAAGTTTATGGGACCCAGTACTTC.

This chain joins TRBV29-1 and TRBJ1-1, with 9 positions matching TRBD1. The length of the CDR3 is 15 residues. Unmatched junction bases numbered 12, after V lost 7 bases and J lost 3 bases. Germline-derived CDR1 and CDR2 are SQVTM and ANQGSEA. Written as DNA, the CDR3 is TGCAGCGCTCGACCCGGACAGGGGAGGTACACTGAAGCTTTCTTT. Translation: CSARPGQGRYTEAFF. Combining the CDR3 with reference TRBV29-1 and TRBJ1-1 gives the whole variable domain SAVISQKPSRDICQRGTSLTIQCQVDSQVTMMFWYRQQPGQSLTLIATANQGSEATYESGFVIDKFPISRPNLTFSTLTVSNMSPEDSSIYLCSARPGQGRYTEAFFGQGTRLTVV.

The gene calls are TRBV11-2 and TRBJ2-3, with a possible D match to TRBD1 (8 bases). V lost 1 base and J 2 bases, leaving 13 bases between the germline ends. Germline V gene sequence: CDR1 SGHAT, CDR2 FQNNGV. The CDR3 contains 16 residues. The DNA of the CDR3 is TGTGCCAGCAGCTTAGGGACAGGGAGGGACACAGATACGCAGTATTTT. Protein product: CASSLGTGRDTDTQYF.

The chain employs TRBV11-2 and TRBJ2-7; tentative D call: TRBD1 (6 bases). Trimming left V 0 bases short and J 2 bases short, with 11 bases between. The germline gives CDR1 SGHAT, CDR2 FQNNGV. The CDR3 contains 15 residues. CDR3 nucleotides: TGTGCCAGCAGCTTAGATATACAGGGACCCTACGAGCAGTACTTC. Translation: CASSLDIQGPYEQYF.

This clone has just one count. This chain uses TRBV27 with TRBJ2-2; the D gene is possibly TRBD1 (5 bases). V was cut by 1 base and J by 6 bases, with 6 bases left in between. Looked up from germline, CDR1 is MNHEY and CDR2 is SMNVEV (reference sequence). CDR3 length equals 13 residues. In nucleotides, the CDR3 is TGTGCCAGCAGTTTATTCAGGGCCGGGGAGCTGTTTTTT. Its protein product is CASSLFRAGELFF.

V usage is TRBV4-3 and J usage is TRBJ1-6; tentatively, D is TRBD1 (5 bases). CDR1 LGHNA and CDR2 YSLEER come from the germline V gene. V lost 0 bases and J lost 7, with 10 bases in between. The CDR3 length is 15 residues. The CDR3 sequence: CASSQDRGRNSPLHF. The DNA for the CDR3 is TGCGCCAGCAGCCAAGATAGGGGAAGGAATTCACCCCTCCACTTT.

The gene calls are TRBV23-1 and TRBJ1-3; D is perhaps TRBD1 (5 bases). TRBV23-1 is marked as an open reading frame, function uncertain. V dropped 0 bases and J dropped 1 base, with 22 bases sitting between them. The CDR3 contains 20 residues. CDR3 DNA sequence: TGCGCCAGCAGTCAATCCATCGTCCCTGCCCGGGGGAGTTCTGGAAACACCATATATTTT. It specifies CASSQSIVPARGSSGNTIYF.

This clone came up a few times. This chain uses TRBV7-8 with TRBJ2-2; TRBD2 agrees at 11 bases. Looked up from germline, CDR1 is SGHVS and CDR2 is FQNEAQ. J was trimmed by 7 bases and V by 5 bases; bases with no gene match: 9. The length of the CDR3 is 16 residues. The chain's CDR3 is CASSINSGRAGGELFF. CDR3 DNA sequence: TGTGCCAGCAGCATAAATAGCGGGAGGGCCGGCGGGGAGCTGTTTTTT.

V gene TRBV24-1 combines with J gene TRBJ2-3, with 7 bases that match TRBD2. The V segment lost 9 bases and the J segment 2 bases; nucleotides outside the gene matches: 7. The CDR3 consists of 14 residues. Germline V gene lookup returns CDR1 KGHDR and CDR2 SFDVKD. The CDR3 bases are TGTGCCACCGGCTCTAGCGGAACCACAGATACGCAGTATTTT. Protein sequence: CATGSSGTTDTQYF.

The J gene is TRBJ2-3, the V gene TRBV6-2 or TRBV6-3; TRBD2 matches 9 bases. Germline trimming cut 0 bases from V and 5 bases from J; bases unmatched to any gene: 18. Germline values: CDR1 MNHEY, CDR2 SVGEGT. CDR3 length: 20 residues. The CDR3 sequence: CASSYSGPGARGRGRDTQYF. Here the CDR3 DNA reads TGTGCCAGCAGTTACTCCGGGCCAGGGGCTCGCGGGAGGGGTAGAGATACGCAGTATTTT.

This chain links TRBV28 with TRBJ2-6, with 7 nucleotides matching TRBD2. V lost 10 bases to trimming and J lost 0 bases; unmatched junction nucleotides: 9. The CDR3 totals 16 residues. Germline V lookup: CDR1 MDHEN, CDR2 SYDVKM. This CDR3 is CATPSGRISGANVLTF. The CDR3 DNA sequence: TGTGCCACCCCTAGCGGACGGATCTCTGGGGCCAACGTCCTGACTTTC.